This TCR beta chain originates from a study of CD8 T cells in ankylosing spondylitis (dated by TCRdb to between 2016 and 2019). For the wider study: T cell receptor beta repertoires were profiled in healthy donors and ankylosing spondylitis patients so that disease-linked TCR variants could be found. The whole study cohort included 108 healthy donors and about two dozen ankylosing spondylitis patients. Peripheral blood was sampled, and synovial fluid was additionally collected from ankylosing spondylitis patients.

Here V drops 0 bases and J drops 4 bases, and the junction holds 0 bases not matched to any gene. The CDR3 numbers 15 residues from cysteine through phenylalanine. Only CDR3 DNA is held: 45 bases, read in frame from base 1. The germline V gene sets CDR1 to SGHVS and CDR2 to FQNEAQ. In this sample, this clonotype turned up many times. This receptor's antigen is unknown. No clone much larger than this one lies a single base away; base qualities are absent. The investigation overall reported the following: The disease-linked clones had a CD8+ phenotype and were found at relatively low frequencies in peripheral blood. The disease-linked clones were reported to be significantly enriched in matched synovial fluid samples from ankylosing spondylitis patients. Some of the motif variants had been reported before in the synovial fluid and blood of reactive arthritis patients, a finding that suggests common disease-initiation mechanisms. A TCR beta motif of fewer than 10 highly homologous amino acid variants appeared characteristic of blood from ankylosing spondylitis patients.

Reads for this sample came from an Illumina HiSeq 2500. Quantitative 5'-RACE with molecular barcodes was used to prepare TCR beta libraries. Concerning the study's data processing: A new computational method, built on a probabilistic model of VDJ rearrangement, was used to identify disease-linked TCR variants. The raw public data were reprocessed by TCRdb itself: fastp quality trimming at Q25, MiXCR clonotype calling, in-frame beta chains only. Each entry is one CDR3 protein sequence, shown with its most common DNA and genes. TCRdb assigned the V and J calls; the authors' analysis was not used. The sample table holds under 250,000 distinct CDR3 sequences, of which around 8% were seen once. The ten biggest clones cover about 5% of the sample.

This receptor was obtained from a female donor with ankylosing spondylitis or in good health (not recorded which). The sequencing input was blood, either unsorted or a sorted T cell fraction (not recorded which). In this chain, TRBV7-8 is recombined with TRBJ2-5; the central 12 bases match TRBD2. The CDR3 sequence is CASSLAGLAGETQYF. The DNA sequence is as follows: TGTGCCAGCAGCTTAGCGGGACTAGCGGGAGAGACCCAGTACTTC.